Listed below are T cell receptor beta chains from one sample, sequenced in a study of blood T cell repertoires in COVID-19. Data came from immunoSEQ multiplex PCR; TCRdb stores just in-frame clones and leaves some out. Of under 120,000 clones listed, under 75% are singletons. The sample comprised peripheral blood. The source of these receptors is a man at least 80 years old with acute or convalescent COVID-19. CDR3s include the opening cysteine and the closing phenylalanine or tryptophan. A D gene is named only where the DNA matches it firmly. The size entry is marked missing in some rows and otherwise reads once, few, many or a size class.

>TRBV5-1|-|TRBJ1-4|-
CASSLGTVANEKLFF
TGCGCCAGCAGCTTGGGGACAGTCGCAAATGAAAAACTGTTTTTT
>TRBV5-1|-|TRBJ1-2|TRBD1
CASSLLGQGGGYTF
TGCGCCAGCAGCTTGCTGGGACAGGGTGGCGGCTACACCTTC
>TRBV11-2|-|TRBJ1-4|-
CASSLRVRDNEKLFF
TGTGCCAGCAGCTTAAGGGTGCGGGATAACGAAAAACTGTTTTTT
>TRBV18|few|TRBJ2-7|TRBD2
CASSPPGLGSDEQYF
TGTGCCAGCTCACCACCGGGACTAGGTTCGGACGAGCAGTACTTC
>TRBV15|-|TRBJ2-1|-
CATSRARSPEQFF
TGTGCCACCAGCAGAGCTCGAAGCCCTGAGCAGTTCTTC
>TRBV6-5|few|TRBJ1-1|-
CASLREGRSGTEAFF
TGTGCCAGCCTGAGGGAAGGGAGGTCTGGGACTGAAGCTTTCTTT
>TRBV5-1|once|TRBJ2-1|TRBD2
CASSPEGLAGYNEQFF
TGCGCCAGCAGCCCGGAAGGGCTAGCGGGTTACAATGAGCAGTTCTTC
>TRBV6-2/TRBV6-3|-|TRBJ1-5|TRBD1
CASGPRGQGYQPQHF
TGTGCCAGCGGCCCTAGAGGACAGGGATATCAGCCCCAGCATTTT
>TRBV19|-|TRBJ2-3|TRBD2
CASSITSGIADTQYF
TGTGCCAGTAGCATTACTAGCGGGATTGCAGATACGCAGTATTTT
>TRBV11-1|few|TRBJ2-1|TRBD2
CASSLFSGGGNEQFF
TGTGCCAGCAGCTTATTTAGCGGGGGAGGGAATGAGCAGTTCTTC
>TRBV24-1|few|TRBJ2-2|-
CATSDARTANTGELFF
TGTGCCACCAGTGACGCTCGGACAGCGAACACCGGGGAGCTGTTTTTT
>TRBV28|few|TRBJ1-6|TRBD1
CASSPPRGLNSPLHF
TGTGCCAGCAGTCCCCCCAGGGGGCTCAATTCACCCCTCCACTTT
>TRBV6-2/TRBV6-3|few|TRBJ2-5|TRBD2
CASSGLAGGGGMYQETQYF
TGTGCCAGCAGCGGACTAGCGGGAGGGGGGGGGATGTACCAAGAGACCCAGTACTTC